The 30 T cell receptor beta chains below come from one sample, sequenced in a study of T cell repertoires in cytomegalovirus infection. TCRdb independently ran MiXCR on the reads; one entry per CDR3 protein. Counted here are 150,000 to 180,000 distinct CDR3 sequences, 20% to 30% occurring once; the ten biggest clones make up approximately 11%. Sequencing was performed on PBMCs. These receptors were collected from a human donor in good health (CMV status not recorded). Some clones in this sample may be carry-over from other donors' samples.

This clonotype was observed at least ten times. The chain is built from TRBV7-6 and TRBJ2-6; TRBD2 is a possible D gene (5 bases). The CDR3 length is 18 residues. From germline, CDR1 is SGHVS and CDR2 FNYEAQ. Between the trimmed V and J ends, which lost 1 base and 4 bases, there was a span of 17 bases. The CDR3 DNA sequence: TGTGCCAGCAGCTTAGGACCAAATCTAGCAGGCGGGGCCAACGTCCTGACTTTC. Translation: CASSLGPNLAGGANVLTF. The full variable domain, with the rest looked up from reference TRBV7-6 and TRBJ2-6, is GAGVSQSPRYKVTKRGQDVALRCDPISGHVSLYWYRQALGQGPEFLTYFNYEAQQDKSGLPNDRFSAERPEGSISTLTIQRTEQRDSAMYRCASSLGPNLAGGANVLTFGAGSRLTVL.

J is TRBJ1-1 and V is TRBV28; a weak D match, TRBD1 (6 bases). Between the trimmed V and J ends, which lost 9 bases and 7 bases, there was a span of 12 bases. Germline CDR1 is MDHEN and CDR2 is SYDVKM. The CDR3 is 11 residues long. As DNA, the CDR3 is TGTGCCAGTATTTACAGGGTTGAAGCTTTCTTT. This translates into CASIYRVEAFF. The full variable domain, its missing parts supplied by reference TRBV28 and TRBJ1-1, is DVKVTQSSRYLVKRTGEKVFLECVQDMDHENMFWYRQDPGLGLRLIYFSYDVKMKEKGDIPEGYSVSREKKERFSLILESASTNQTSMYLCASIYRVEAFFGQGTRLTVV.

The table lists this clonotype with a few counts. A read error may be the cause here, since a much bigger clone is one base away. CDR3 coding DNA: TGTGCCAGCAGGCTCCAAGAGACCCAGTACTTC. As protein: CASRLQETQYF. The gene calls are TRBV7-6 and TRBJ2-5; no reliable D call. There are 11 residues in the CDR3. The ends were cut back, 6 bases at V and 1 base at J, with 3 bases in the middle. Per germline, CDR1 SGHVS and CDR2 FNYEAQ.

This clonotype has just a few counts. The V call is TRBV20-1, the J call TRBJ2-7; TRBD1 or TRBD2 may be the D gene (5 bases each). Trimming removed 6 bases from V and 1 base from J, with 13 bases in between. The germline gives CDR1 DFQATT, CDR2 SNEGSKA (reference sequence). CDR3 size: 13 residues. DNA of the CDR3: TGCAGTGCCCCGTTCGGGGCTTCCTACGAGCAGTACTTC. This gives the protein CSAPFGASYEQYF.

The chain joins TRBV7-8 to TRBJ2-1; D possibly uses TRBD1 or TRBD2 (6 bases each). Germline CDR1 reads SGHVS; CDR2 reads FQNEAQ. The CDR3 loop spans 16 amino acids. Trimming removed 5 bases at V and 4 bases at J, with 18 bases between. CDR3 bases: TGTGCCAGCAGCCCCTTCCCCCGGGGGCAGTACAATGAGCAGTTCTTC. Translated: CASSPFPRGQYNEQFF.

This clonotype was counted many times. The chain's CDR3 is CASSLAGRSSYNEQFF. The CDR3 DNA reads as TGTGCCAGCAGCTTAGCGGGTCGTAGCTCCTACAATGAGCAGTTCTTC. V is TRBV7-8 and J is TRBJ2-1; no firm D call. CDR3 length: 16 residues. CDR1 is SGHVS and CDR2 is FQNEAQ in the germline V gene. The V gene lost 0 bases and the J gene lost 0 bases, with 9 bases spanning the gap.

The V gene is TRBV7-9, the J gene TRBJ1-1; D is possibly TRBD1 (5 bases). The CDR3 is made up of 11 amino acids. The ends were cut back, 7 bases at V and 8 bases at J, with 11 bases in the middle. Looked up from germline, CDR1 is SEHNR and CDR2 is FQNEAQ (reference sequence). The CDR3 loop reads CASIGTAEAFF. The CDR3 DNA sequence: TGTGCCAGCATCGGGACTGCAGAAGCTTTCTTT.

V is TRBV12-3 or TRBV12-4 and J is TRBJ2-1; D perhaps matches TRBD2 (6 bases). This CDR3 has 13 amino acids. The ends were cut back, 3 bases at V and 6 bases at J, with 9 bases in the middle. The CDR3 spells CASSFRRVNEQFF. The CDR3, as DNA: TGTGCCAGCAGTTTCCGGAGGGTCAATGAGCAGTTCTTC.

The V and J genes are TRBV7-3 and TRBJ1-1; tentative D call: TRBD1 (5 bases). CDR1 and CDR2 (germline): SGHTA, FQGTGA. Trimming pared 5 bases from V and 4 bases from J, leaving 17 bases between. The CDR3 runs 15 residues. This chain's CDR3 is CASSRDVGGSTEAFF. In DNA form, the CDR3 reads TGTGCCAGCAGCCGAGATGTCGGGGGATCCACTGAAGCTTTCTTT.

J is TRBJ2-1 and V is TRBV27, with 8 bases matching TRBD1. CDR3 length equals 15 residues. Trimming removed 9 bases from V and 2 bases from J; junction bases left unmatched: 9. The germline gives CDR1 MNHEY, CDR2 SMNVEV (reference sequence). In DNA form, the CDR3 reads TGTGCCAGTAGTCACGGACAGGGTACCTACAATGAGCAGTTCTTC. Amino acid sequence: CASSHGQGTYNEQFF.

This clonotype was observed a handful of times. The rearrangement links TRBV18 to TRBJ2-5; TRBD1 is a possible D gene (6 bases). The CDR3 runs 14 residues. V dropped 3 bases and J dropped 2 bases, with 10 bases sitting between them. Germline-derived CDR1 and CDR2 are KGHSH and LQKENI. The DNA of the CDR3 is TGTGCCAGCTCACCCGTTGGACAGCAAGAGACCCAGTACTTC. It yields the protein CASSPVGQQETQYF.

This rearrangement joins TRBV6-5 to TRBJ2-3, with D perhaps assigned TRBD1 or TRBD2 (5 bases each). CDR1 and CDR2 from the germline V gene are MNHEY and SVGAGI. CDR3 length equals 16 residues. V gave up 0 bases and J gave up 0 bases, with 10 bases separating them. The CDR3 DNA reads as TGTGCCAGCAGTTACTCCGGGGCAGCTAGCACAGATACGCAGTATTTT. Translated, it gives CASSYSGAASTDTQYF.

The chain carries TRBV28 and TRBJ1-1; no clear D gene. CDR1 MDHEN and CDR2 SYDVKM come from the germline V gene. V lost 5 bases and J 1 base, leaving 8 bases between the germline ends. The CDR3 contains 13 residues. The CDR3 loop reads CASSHEENTEAFF. The CDR3 DNA follows: TGTGCCAGCAGTCACGAGGAGAACACTGAAGCTTTCTTT.

Ten or more counts support this clonotype. The gene calls are TRBV7-2 and TRBJ1-1; D is possibly TRBD1 (5 bases). The CDR3 is 14 amino acids. From germline, CDR1 is SGHTA and CDR2 FQGNSA. V shed 3 bases and J shed 5 bases, with 13 bases lying between them. Here the CDR3 DNA reads TGTGCCAGCAGCTTCGCGGGGCGACAGACTGAAGCTTTCTTT. This sequence encodes CASSFAGRQTEAFF.

This clonotype was seen ten or more times. This rearrangement joins TRBV28 to TRBJ2-1; perhaps D is TRBD1 or TRBD2 (5 bases each). V shed 8 bases and J shed 4 bases, with 15 bases lying between them. This CDR3 is built from 14 residues. The germline CDR1 and CDR2 sequences are MDHEN and SYDVKM. CDR3 amino acids: CASSAGTRYNEQFF. DNA of the CDR3: TGTGCCAGCTCCGCCGGGACCCGTTACAATGAGCAGTTCTTC. Using reference TRBV28 and TRBJ2-1 for the parts outside the CDR3, the full variable domain is DVKVTQSSRYLVKRTGEKVFLECVQDMDHENMFWYRQDPGLGLRLIYFSYDVKMKEKGDIPEGYSVSREKKERFSLILESASTNQTSMYLCASSAGTRYNEQFFGPGTRLTVL.

This clonotype was seen at least ten times. The gene calls are TRBV28 and TRBJ2-5; TRBD2 aligns across 8 bases. CDR1 and CDR2 (germline): MDHEN, SYDVKM. With 1 base clipped from V and 4 bases from J, the junction kept 2 bases outside the gene matches. The CDR3 contains 14 residues. The CDR3: CASSLFLAGETQYF. The CDR3 DNA reads TGTGCCAGCAGTTTATTCCTAGCGGGAGAGACCCAGTACTTC.

This clonotype came up many times. The chain recombines TRBV4-1 with TRBJ2-7; D uncertain. Trimming cost V 1 base and J 0 bases, with 10 bases left between them. This CDR3 has 15 residues. Germline assignment: CDR1 MGHRA and CDR2 YSYEKL. DNA for the CDR3: TGCGCCAGCAGCCAAGGACCGGGCGGCTCCTACGAGCAGTACTTC. Protein: CASSQGPGGSYEQYF.

This clonotype was detected ten times or more. DNA of the CDR3: TGTGCCAGCAGCTTAGTCGGGGGTCCTGAAGCTTTCTTT. Protein: CASSLVGGPEAFF. The chain is built from TRBV7-2 and TRBJ1-1; possibly TRBD1 for D (5 bases). Germline V CDR1 and CDR2: SGHTA, FQGNSA. The CDR3 runs 13 residues. V was cut by 1 base and J by 6 bases, with 9 bases left in between.

This rearrangement joins TRBV2 to TRBJ2-3; no clear D. The V gene lost 5 bases and the J gene lost 2 bases, with 8 bases spanning the gap. Germline V CDR1 and CDR2: SNHLY, FYNNEI. The CDR3 extends over 13 amino acids. In nucleotides, the CDR3 is TGTGCCAGCAGTAGCGTAACCACAGATACGCAGTATTTT. It encodes CASSSVTTDTQYF.

The chain employs TRBV12-3 or TRBV12-4 and TRBJ2-7, with D unresolved. The CDR3 spans 15 residues. V lost 0 bases and J lost 3, with 12 bases in between. CDR3 nucleotide sequence: TGTGCCAGCAGTTTAGCGGGAAACCATCACTACGAGCAGTACTTC. It yields the protein CASSLAGNHHYEQYF.

V usage is TRBV7-9 and J usage is TRBJ2-5, with 8 bases fitting TRBD1. This CDR3 has 17 amino acids. Trimming cost V 4 bases and J 3 bases; bases outside gene matches: 13. Germline V gene sequence: CDR1 SEHNR, CDR2 FQNEAQ (reference sequence). The CDR3 DNA reads TGTGCCAGCAGCTCGCCCCCTCCGCCGACAGGGGAAGAGACCCAGTACTTC. Translated, it gives CASSSPPPPTGEETQYF.

The V gene is TRBV20-1, the J gene TRBJ2-7, with D maybe TRBD2 (6 bases). CDR1 and CDR2 (germline): DFQATT, SNEGSKA (reference sequence). The CDR3 contains 14 residues. Trimming shortened V by 1 base and J by 6 bases, and 16 bases separated the two germline ends. CDR3 protein: CSARGQTSLGEQYF. CDR3 DNA: TGCAGTGCTAGAGGCCAGACTAGTTTAGGCGAGCAGTACTTC.

This clonotype showed up just a few times. The chain is built from TRBV19 and TRBJ2-3, with D maybe TRBD1 (7 bases). From germline, CDR1 is LNHDA and CDR2 SQIVND (reference sequence). This CDR3 comprises 14 residues. The ends were cut back, 6 bases at V and 6 bases at J, with 16 bases in the middle. The CDR3 sequence is CASRTGWRADTQYF. The CDR3 bases are TGTGCCAGTAGGACAGGGTGGAGGGCTGATACGCAGTATTTT.

This chain links TRBV18 with TRBJ2-7; 11 bases match TRBD2. Unmatched junction bases numbered 20, after V lost 4 bases and J lost 6 bases. CDR1 KGHSH and CDR2 LQKENI come from the germline V gene. The CDR3 totals 19 residues. For the CDR3, the DNA is TGTGCCAGCTCACTAAAGGGACAGCAACTAGCGGGAGTGGAGGGCGAGCAGTACTTC. It translates to CASSLKGQQLAGVEGEQYF.

This clonotype was detected a few times. The chain is built from TRBV25-1 and TRBJ2-7; D gene uncertain. The germline V gene encodes CDR1 MGHDK and CDR2 SYGVNS. CDR3 length: 12 amino acids. V gave up 5 bases and J gave up 2 bases, with 7 bases separating them. The CDR3 sequence: CASSSFPYEQYF. The CDR3, as DNA: TGTGCCAGCAGTTCCTTTCCCTACGAGCAGTACTTC.

This clonotype was observed once. At one end the junction does not follow the germline gene, possibly because of a read error. This chain joins TRBV6-2 or TRBV6-3 and TRBJ2-7; 11 positions agree with TRBD1. CDR3 length: 15 amino acids. Germline values: CDR1 MNHEY, CDR2 SVGEGT. The CDR3 DNA follows: TGTACCAGCAGTGGAGGACAGGGGGCTATCTACGAGCAGTACTTC. It codes for CTSSGGQGAIYEQYF.

This clonotype was counted at least ten times. This chain links TRBV12-3 or TRBV12-4 with TRBJ2-1; no clear D. V dropped 5 bases and J dropped 3 bases, with 5 bases sitting between them. The length of the CDR3 is 12 residues. DNA for the CDR3: TGTGCCAGCAGTCTTATCTACAATGAGCAGTTCTTC. It yields the protein CASSLIYNEQFF.

This clonotype has a count of ten or more. The chain combines TRBV7-2 with TRBJ2-6; D is possibly TRBD1 (5 bases). In germline, CDR1 is SGHTA, CDR2 FQGNSA. V gave up 4 bases and J gave up 0 bases, with 10 bases separating them. This CDR3 region has 16 residues. The CDR3 here is CASSSRQTSGANVLTF. Written as DNA, the CDR3 is TGTGCCAGCAGCTCCCGACAGACCTCTGGGGCCAACGTCCTGACTTTC.

In this sample, this clonotype turned up a few times. The rearrangement uses TRBV7-2 and TRBJ2-2, with D hard to call. The germline gives CDR1 SGHTA, CDR2 FQGNSA. V was cut by 1 base and J by 4 bases, with 7 bases left in between. This CDR3 is 14 amino acids long. The CDR3 DNA sequence: TGTGCCAGCAGCTTAGGTCAGAGCACCGGGGAGCTGTTTTTT. This sequence encodes CASSLGQSTGELFF.

This clonotype appeared many times. The rearrangement links TRBV7-9 to TRBJ2-3; D unresolved. CDR1 SEHNR and CDR2 FQNEAQ come from the germline V gene (reference sequence). V lost 5 bases to trimming and J lost 4 bases, with 19 bases between them. CDR3 length equals 16 residues. CDR3 DNA sequence: TGTGCCAGCAGCCCAACCCTCGGCGGATCCCCAGATACGCAGTATTTT. It encodes CASSPTLGGSPDTQYF. Drawing the rest from reference TRBV7-9 and TRBJ2-3, the complete variable domain is DTGVSQNPRHKITKRGQNVTFRCDPISEHNRLYWYRQTLGQGPEFLTYFQNEAQLEKSRLLSDRFSAERPKGSFSTLEIQRTEQGDSAMYLCASSPTLGGSPDTQYFGPGTRLTVL.